The sequence of this T cell receptor beta chain was determined in a study of technical replicates of blood from several donors. The table came from immunoSEQ multiplex PCR; TCRdb's copy has only in-frame clones and leaves some out. Of about 64,000 clones in the sample, around nine tenths are singletons; the top ten hold around 5%. This clone was seen just once. Germline CDR1 is LGHNA and CDR2 is YSLEER. The CDR3 runs 16 residues. V dropped 0 bases and J dropped 0 bases, with 12 bases sitting between them. The sequence was collected from a human donor in good health. Some clones in this sample may be carry-over from other donors' samples. The V and J genes are TRBV4-3 and TRBJ2-7; weak D call: TRBD1 (6 bases). Material: PBMCs. The CDR3 spells CASSQEGTWGSYEQYF. CDR3 DNA sequence: TGCGCCAGCAGCCAAGAGGGGACATGGGGCTCCTACGAGCAGTACTTC.